This TCR beta chain emerged from a study of blood T cell repertoires in COVID-19. The CDR3 covers 14 residues. Deletions cut 4 bases from V and 0 bases from J, with 9 bases between. CDR1 is SEHNR and CDR2 is FQNEAQ in the germline V gene (reference sequence). Clones were read by immunoSEQ multiplex PCR, and TCRdb kept only the in-frame ones, dropping some. The sample lists 650,000 to 800,000 clones; 70% to 90% were seen once. This clone was observed a few times. The receptor's source is a woman between 18 and 30 years old with acute or convalescent COVID-19. V and J are TRBV7-9 and TRBJ1-2; D is unresolved. Sequenced: peripheral blood. Here the CDR3 DNA reads TGTGCCAGCAGCTATACCGGGTCTAACTATGGCTACACCTTC. Its protein product is CASSYTGSNYGYTF.